A single sample is the source of the 3 T cell receptor beta chains below, sequenced in a study of neoadjuvant nivolumab and ipilimumab in lung cancer (dated by TCRdb to 2018 to 2020). In light of the paper, this sample's time point label describes: at surgical resection after neoadjuvant nivolumab +/- ipilimumab. The method was the immunoSEQ multiplex PCR assay. Held by TCRdb, this immuneACCESS table contains in-frame sequences only and omits some clones. Under half of the omission traces to an unresolved V gene where checked; the cause of the rest is unknown. This sample is represented by over 3,000 clones; around 88% of them were singletons. The ten largest make up more than 2% of the sample. The sample in question was tumor tissue, obtained after neoadjuvant nivolumab, alone or with ipilimumab, at or shortly before surgery. The receptor set was obtained from an adult with non-small cell lung cancer.

The chain carries TRBV10-3 and TRBJ1-1; D remains ambiguous. Germline lookup yields CDR1 ENHRY and CDR2 SYGVKD. Trimming left V 3 bases short and J 6 bases short, with 8 bases between. The CDR3 spans 12 residues. CDR3 sequence reads: CAISDYTPEAFF. The CDR3 region has the DNA TGTGCCATCAGTGATTACACTCCTGAAGCTTTCTTT.

The chain joins TRBV6-5 to TRBJ1-1, with D hard to call. The germline V gene has CDR1 MNHEY and CDR2 SVGAGI. With 0 bases removed from V and 3 bases from J, the gap between germline ends came to 8 bases. The CDR3 runs to 14 residues. The CDR3 sequence: CASSYSEGDTEAFF. The DNA of the CDR3 is TGTGCCAGCAGTTACTCGGAGGGCGACACTGAAGCTTTCTTT.

This chain uses TRBV2 with TRBJ2-3; 9 bases are a match to TRBD2. J lost 1 base, V lost 4 bases, and 6 bases had no gene match. Germline CDR1 SNHLY, CDR2 FYNNEI. The CDR3 covers 16 residues. CDR3 region: CASSGGSSGGTDTQYF. CDR3 nucleotide sequence: TGTGCCAGCAGTGGAGGTTCTAGCGGGGGCACAGATACGCAGTATTTT.